This paragraph reports one T cell receptor (beta chain). The data were obtained in a study of shared clonotypes between healthy human individuals. Turning to the study itself: Each donor's CD4 naive and CD4 memory cells filled three plates apiece, CD8 naive two, and CD8 memory one.

Method: immunoSEQ multiplex PCR; TCRdb's copy keeps in-frame clones and lacks some. The repertoire holds around 600,000 clones, with 97% as singletons. There are 15 residues in the CDR3. CDR1 is MNHEY and CDR2 is SMNVEV in the germline V gene (reference sequence). V was pared by 6 bases and J by 0 bases, with 15 bases between. Sequences were obtained from naive CD4+ T cells sorted from blood. Subset meaning: CD45RA+ positively selected. The gene calls are TRBV27 and TRBJ2-7, with D possibly TRBD2 on 5 matching bases. The TCR originated in a woman aged 25 to 45 in good health. The CDR3 coding sequence is TGTGCCAGCAGGGCAACCAGAGGGTCCTCCTACGAGCAGTACTTC. Translation gives CASRATRGSSYEQYF.